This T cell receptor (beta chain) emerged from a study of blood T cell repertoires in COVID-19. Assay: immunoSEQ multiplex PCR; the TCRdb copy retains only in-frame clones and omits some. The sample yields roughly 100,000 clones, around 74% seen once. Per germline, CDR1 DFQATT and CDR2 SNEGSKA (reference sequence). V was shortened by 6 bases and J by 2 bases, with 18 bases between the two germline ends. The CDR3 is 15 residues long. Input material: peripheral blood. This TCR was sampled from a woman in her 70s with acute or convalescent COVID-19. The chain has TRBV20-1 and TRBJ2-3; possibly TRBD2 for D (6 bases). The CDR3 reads CSASSSSDYTDTQYF. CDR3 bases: TGCAGTGCCAGTTCATCTAGCGATTACACAGATACGCAGTATTTT.